This TCR beta chain was sequenced in a study of graft-versus-host responses after intestinal transplantation. As for the study in general: The transplants performed in recipients were multivisceral, liver-intestinal, or isolated intestinal.

Only in-frame clones appear in the TCRdb table, and some are missing; sequencing was by immunoSEQ multiplex PCR. The table lists approximately 12,000 clones, 30% of them singletons. The authors combined about 200,000 CFSE-labeled responder cells with about 200,000 irradiated, violet-dye-labeled stimulator cells in plates. Findings and limits, study-wide: Those patients showing graft-donor T cell macrochimerism displayed high graft-versus-host to host-versus-graft clonal ratios in allografts.

The origin of this receptor is a human patient who received an intestinal transplant. Sequencing used alloreactive CD8+ T cells from a mixed lymphocyte reaction culture, obtained before intestinal transplant. Subset meaning: CFSE-low proliferating T cells sorted from roughly six-day pre-transplant mixed lymphocyte reaction (GvH or HvG direction).

The CDR3 region has the DNA TGCGCCAGCAGCCCCGGGACTAGCGGGGGGTACTACTACAATGAGCAGTTCTTC. Protein: CASSPGTSGGYYYNEQFF. The chain uses TRBV4-1 and TRBJ2-1, with 15 bases fitting TRBD2. Trimming removed 4 bases from V and 3 bases from J; junction bases left unmatched: 7. The length of the CDR3 is 18 residues. The V gene's germline CDR1 is MGHRA and CDR2 YSYEKL.